This TCR beta chain was recorded in a study of shared clonotypes between healthy human individuals. Germline CDR1 MRHNA, CDR2 SNTAGT. V trimming: 0 bases; J trimming: 7 bases; junction bases outside the gene matches: 4. The CDR3 loop spans 15 amino acids. Measured with immunoSEQ multiplex PCR; TCRdb has only the in-frame clones, and not every one. The table has about half a million clones, 70% to 80% seen once. None of the donors, who were healthy HIV-negative adults, had recently had acute infections or vaccinations. Around 90 million PBMCs supplied genomic DNA for unsorted samples. The rearrangement uses TRBV6-4 and TRBJ2-1, with 9 positions matching TRBD2. Material for sequencing was PBMCs. The receptor was isolated from a woman aged 40 to 50 in good health. Some clones in this sample may be carry-over from other donors' samples. CDR3 coding DNA: TGTGCCAGCAGTGACTCGGCGGGAGGGCTGAATGAGCAGTTCTTC. This translates into CASSDSAGGLNEQFF.